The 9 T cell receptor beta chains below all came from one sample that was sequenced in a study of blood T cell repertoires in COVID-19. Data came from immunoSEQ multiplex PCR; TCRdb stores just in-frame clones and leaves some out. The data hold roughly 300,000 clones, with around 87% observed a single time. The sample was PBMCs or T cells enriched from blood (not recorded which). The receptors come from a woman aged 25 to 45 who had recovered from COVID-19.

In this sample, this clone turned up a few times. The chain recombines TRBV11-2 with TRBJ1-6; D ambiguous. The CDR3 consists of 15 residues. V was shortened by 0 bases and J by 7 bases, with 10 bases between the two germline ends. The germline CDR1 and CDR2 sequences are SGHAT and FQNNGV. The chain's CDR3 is CASSLDYGGNSPLHF. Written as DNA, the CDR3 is TGTGCCAGCAGCTTAGATTATGGCGGGAATTCACCCCTCCACTTT.

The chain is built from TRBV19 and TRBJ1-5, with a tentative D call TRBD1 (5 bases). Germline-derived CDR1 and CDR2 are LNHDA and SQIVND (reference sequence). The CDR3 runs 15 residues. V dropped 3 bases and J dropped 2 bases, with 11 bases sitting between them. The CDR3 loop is CASSITGGRNQPQHF. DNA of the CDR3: TGTGCCAGTAGTATCACGGGGGGTCGCAATCAGCCCCAGCATTTT.

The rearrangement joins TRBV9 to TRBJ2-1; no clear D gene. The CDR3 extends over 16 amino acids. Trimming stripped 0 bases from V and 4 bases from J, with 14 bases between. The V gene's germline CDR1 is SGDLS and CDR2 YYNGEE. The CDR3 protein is CASSVERVPLYNEQFF. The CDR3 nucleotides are TGTGCCAGCAGCGTAGAACGGGTCCCGTTATACAATGAGCAGTTCTTC.

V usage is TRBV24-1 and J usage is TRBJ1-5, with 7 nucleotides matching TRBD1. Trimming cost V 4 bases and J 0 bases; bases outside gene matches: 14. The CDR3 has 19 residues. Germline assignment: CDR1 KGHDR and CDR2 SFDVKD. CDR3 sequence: CATSDADRFSTLSNQPQHF. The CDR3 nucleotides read TGTGCCACCAGTGACGCGGACAGGTTTTCAACTCTTAGCAATCAGCCCCAGCATTTT.

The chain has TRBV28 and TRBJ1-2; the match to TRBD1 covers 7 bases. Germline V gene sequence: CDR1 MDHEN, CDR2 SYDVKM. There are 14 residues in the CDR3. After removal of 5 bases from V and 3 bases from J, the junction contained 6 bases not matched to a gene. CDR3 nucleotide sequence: TGTGCCAGCAGTCAGCCGGGACAGTACTATGGCTACACCTTC. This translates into CASSQPGQYYGYTF.

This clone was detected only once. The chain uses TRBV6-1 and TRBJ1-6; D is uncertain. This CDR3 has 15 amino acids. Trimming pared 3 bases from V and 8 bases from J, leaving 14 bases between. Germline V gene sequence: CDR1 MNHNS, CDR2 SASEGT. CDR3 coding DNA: TGTGCCAGCAGTGACCCCGCACATCCCCATTCACCCCTCCACTTT. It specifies CASSDPAHPHSPLHF.

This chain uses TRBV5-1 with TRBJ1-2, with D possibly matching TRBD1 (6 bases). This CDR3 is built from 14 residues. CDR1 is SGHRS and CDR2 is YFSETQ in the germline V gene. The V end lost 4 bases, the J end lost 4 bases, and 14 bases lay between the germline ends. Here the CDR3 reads CASSPGADGYGYTF. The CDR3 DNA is TGCGCCAGCAGCCCAGGGGCTGACGGCTATGGCTACACCTTC.

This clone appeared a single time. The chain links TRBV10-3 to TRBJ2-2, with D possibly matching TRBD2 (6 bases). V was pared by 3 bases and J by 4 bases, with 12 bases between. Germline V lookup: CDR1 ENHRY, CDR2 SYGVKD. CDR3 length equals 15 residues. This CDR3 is CAISDVTGATGELFF. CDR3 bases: TGTGCCATCAGTGATGTTACGGGAGCCACCGGGGAGCTGTTTTTT.

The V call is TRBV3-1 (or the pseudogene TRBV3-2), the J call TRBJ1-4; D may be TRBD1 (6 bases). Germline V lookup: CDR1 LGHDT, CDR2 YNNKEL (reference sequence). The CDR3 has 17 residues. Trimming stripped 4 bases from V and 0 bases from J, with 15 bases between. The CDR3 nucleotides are TGTGCCAGCAGCCCCCCAGGGGTCGGACCAACTAATGAAAAACTGTTTTTT. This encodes CASSPPGVGPTNEKLFF.